This T cell receptor beta chain originates from a study of T cell responses to AZD1222 COVID-19 vaccine. Looked up from germline, CDR1 is SSHAT and CDR2 is FNYEAQ (reference sequence). The CDR3 loop spans 15 amino acids. Clones were sequenced by immunoSEQ multiplex PCR, and TCRdb holds only the in-frame ones, with some missing. The repertoire holds approximately 170,000 clones, with approximately 90% as singletons. This clone was counted a single time. The junction does not match germline at one end; this may be a read error. The chain couples TRBV7-7 to TRBJ2-5; 8 bases line up with TRBD1. The receptor comes from an adult in good health. The sample here was peripheral blood, taken on day 0 of AZD1222 vaccination. CDR3 nucleotides: TGTGCTAGCAGCTTAGGGCAGGGGGCAGGAGAGACCCAGTACTTC. Its translation: CASSLGQGAGETQYF. Full variable domain (remainder filled in from reference TRBV7-7 and TRBJ2-5): GAGVSQSPRYKVTKRGQDVTLRCDPISSHATLYWYQQALGQGPEFLTYFNYEAQPDKSGLPSDRFSAERPEGSISTLTIQRTEQRDSAMYRCASSLGQGAGETQYFGPGTRLLVL.